This record covers a single T cell receptor beta chain. V trimming: 5 bases; J trimming: 5 bases; junction bases outside the gene matches: 8. Germline CDR1 SGHVS, CDR2 FNYEAQ. This CDR3 has 15 amino acids. This specimen comes from a study of cytomegalovirus exposure and HLA in healthy donors. Assay used: immunoSEQ multiplex PCR; TCRdb lists only in-frame clones, some missing. Of 250,000 to 350,000 clones listed, around 90% were seen once; the top ten hold roughly 1.2%. The clonotype originates from a woman younger than 45 in good health and CMV-seropositive. The source material was PBMCs. The chain combines TRBV7-6 with TRBJ1-5; TRBD1 matches at 8 bases. CDR3 sequence (DNA): TGTGCCAGCAGCCCACGACAGGGGCTCGATCAGCCCCAGCATTTT. Translation gives CASSPRQGLDQPQHF. The full variable domain, rest sourced from reference TRBV7-6 and TRBJ1-5, is GAGVSQSPRYKVTKRGQDVALRCDPISGHVSLYWYRQALGQGPEFLTYFNYEAQQDKSGLPNDRFSAERPEGSISTLTIQRTEQRDSAMYRCASSPRQGLDQPQHFGDGTRLSIL.